This T cell receptor beta chain originates from a study of T cell responses to AZD1222 COVID-19 vaccine. A note on this clone: What it binds is not known.

The study's findings and limits: Variant regions that are unmutated are reportedly the target of nearly half of spike-specific TCRs. Repertoire sampling occurred only after the peak T cell response. It was only a handful of AZD1222 recipients who were seropositive at baseline. White British people made up most donors, females outnumbered males, and clonal diversity was possibly underestimated.

TCRdb's table, derived via immunoSEQ multiplex PCR, lists solely in-frame clones and lacks some. The data hold 95,000 to 110,000 clones, with approximately 90% observed a single time. The sequence came from an adult who received the AZD1222 COVID-19 vaccine. The input for sequencing was peripheral blood, taken 28 days after the second AZD1222 dose.

The CDR3 sequence: CASSFSTGYNSPLHF. In nucleotides, the CDR3 is TGTGCCAGCAGCTTCTCTACAGGCTATAATTCACCCCTCCACTTT. This chain uses TRBV7-9 with TRBJ1-6; tentative D call: TRBD1 (5 bases). Germline-derived CDR1 and CDR2 are SEHNR and FQNEAQ (reference sequence). V lost 3 bases and J lost 3, with 9 bases in between. The CDR3 is made up of 15 amino acids.